This T cell receptor (beta chain) was documented in a study of T cells in Graves' hyperthyroidism and ophthalmopathy. Germline V gives CDR1 SGHVS, CDR2 FQNEAQ. Trimming took off 1 base at V and 5 bases at J, with 14 bases between the two ends. The CDR3 is made up of 15 amino acids. Whole-study findings and limits: Most clonotypes expanded in thyroid above 0.001 were likewise present in blood.

A note on this clonotype: The antigen remains unidentified.

Thyroid ultrasound and orbital computed tomography, with clinical symptoms and serum thyroxine and TRAb, informed diagnoses. The PBMCs were taken from over 9.5 ml of fresh peripheral blood. The CDR3 regions of TCR beta were amplified from RNA transcripts. HTBI primers drove first-round RT-PCR of the TCR CDR3. TCRdb redid the calling of the multiplex PCR reads with MiXCR, one entry per CDR3 protein. The sample has about 770,000 distinct CDR3 sequences, over 15% seen once; the top ten hold around 17%. The sample was blood. This clonotype originated in a woman in her fifties or sixties with Graves' hyperthyroidism that later progressed to Graves' ophthalmopathy. The genes are TRBV7-8 and TRBJ2-5; unclear D gene. The CDR3 protein is CASSLGVENMETQYF. For the CDR3, the DNA is TGTGCCAGCAGCTTAGGGGTAGAGAATATGGAGACCCAGTACTTC.